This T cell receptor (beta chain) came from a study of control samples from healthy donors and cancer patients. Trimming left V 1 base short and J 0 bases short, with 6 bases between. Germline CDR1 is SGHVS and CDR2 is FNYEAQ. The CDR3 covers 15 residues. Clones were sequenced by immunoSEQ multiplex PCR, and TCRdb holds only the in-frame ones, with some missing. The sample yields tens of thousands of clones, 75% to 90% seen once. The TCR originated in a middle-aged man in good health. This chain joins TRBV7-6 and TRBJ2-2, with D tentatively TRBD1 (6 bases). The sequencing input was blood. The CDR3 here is CASSLGGPNTGELFF. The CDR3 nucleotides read TGTGCCAGCAGCTTAGGGGGGCCGAACACCGGGGAGCTGTTTTTT.